The 10 T cell receptor beta chains below all came from one sample that was sequenced in a study of cytomegalovirus exposure and HLA in healthy donors. The PCR had 60 Vbeta and 13 Jbeta primers. The protocol was immunoSEQ multiplex PCR, while the TCRdb copy is restricted to in-frame clones and leaves out a portion. The profile shows about 120,000 clones, more than 65% of them singletons. The specimen was PBMCs. The source of these receptors is a man aged 25 to 40 in good health and CMV-seropositive.

V is TRBV4-1 and J is TRBJ2-1; 7 bases are shared with TRBD2. The CDR3 loop spans 15 amino acids. Looked up from germline, CDR1 is MGHRA and CDR2 is YSYEKL. Trimming took 3 bases from V and 9 from J; bases not matched to a gene: 11. This CDR3 reads CASSQPGGKVREQFF. The CDR3 coding sequence is TGCGCCAGCAGCCAGCCGGGGGGTAAGGTGCGTGAGCAGTTCTTC.

This clone was detected a few times. Other DNA sequences from this sample encode an identical CDR3 as well. This sequence joins TRBV27 and TRBJ1-5; 8 bases align to TRBD1. From germline, CDR1 is MNHEY and CDR2 SMNVEV (reference sequence). Trimming at V came to 4 bases and at J to 2 bases, leaving 10 bases not matched to a gene. The CDR3 is 17 amino acids. The CDR3: CASSSGQGGYRNQPQHF. CDR3 coding DNA: TGTGCCAGCAGTTCCGGACAGGGCGGGTATCGCAATCAGCCCCAGCATTTT.

This clone was counted only a few times. The chain couples TRBV27 to TRBJ2-5; no clear D. V was shortened by 4 bases and J by 0 bases, with 15 bases between the two germline ends. The CDR3 is 16 amino acids. Germline-derived CDR1 and CDR2 are MNHEY and SMNVEV (reference sequence). DNA for the CDR3: TGTGCCAGCAGTTCCTTCGTCGCAGACAACCAAGAGACCCAGTACTTC. This translates into CASSSFVADNQETQYF.

V gene TRBV19 combines with J gene TRBJ1-5; D not certain. This CDR3 is built from 17 residues. The germline CDR1 and CDR2 sequences are LNHDA and SQIVND (reference sequence). With 3 bases removed from V and 5 bases from J, the gap between germline ends came to 20 bases. CDR3 sequence: CASSIALGGLDYQPQHF. In DNA form, the CDR3 reads TGTGCCAGTAGTATCGCCCTTGGAGGGCTGGACTATCAGCCCCAGCATTTT.

This clone has just a few counts. The chain links TRBV4-3 to TRBJ2-1; TRBD2 matches at 8 bases. Unmatched junction bases numbered 9, after V lost 8 bases and J lost 3 bases. In germline, CDR1 is LGHNA, CDR2 YSLEER. This CDR3 is built from 15 residues. The CDR3 nucleotides are TGCGCCAGCGGACCGAGCGGGGGTCGCTACAATGAGCAGTTCTTC. Amino acid sequence: CASGPSGGRYNEQFF.

A note on this clone: Compared with germline, one end of the junction differs, possibly owing to a read error. The chain carries TRBV7-9 and TRBJ1-6; TRBD1 matches at 7 bases. The germline V gene encodes CDR1 SEHNR and CDR2 FQNEAQ (reference sequence). CDR3 length: 16 amino acids. The CDR3: CSSSFDPGTAGSPLHF. Written as DNA, the CDR3 is TGTTCCAGCAGCTTTGATCCCGGGACAGCCGGTTCACCCCTCCACTTT.

The chain carries TRBV2 and TRBJ1-5, with D possibly being TRBD1 (6 bases). Between the trimmed V and J ends, which lost 7 bases and 3 bases, there was a span of 10 bases. This CDR3 comprises 13 residues. The V gene's germline CDR1 is SNHLY and CDR2 FYNNEI. The CDR3 DNA sequence: TGTGCCAGCAAGGACAGCTTCAATCAGCCCCAGCATTTT. It yields the protein CASKDSFNQPQHF.

The V call is TRBV7-2, the J call TRBJ2-7, with 7 bases aligning to TRBD2. The germline V gene encodes CDR1 SGHTA and CDR2 FQGNSA. This CDR3 has 12 residues. V dropped 5 bases and J dropped 3; count of bases not matched to a gene: 1. The CDR3 loop is CASSRGVYEQYF. The DNA of the CDR3 is TGTGCCAGCAGCCGGGGGGTCTACGAGCAGTACTTC.

The rearrangement links TRBV4-3 to TRBJ1-1; TRBD1 agrees at 7 bases. V trimming: 1 base; J trimming: 5 bases; junction bases outside the gene matches: 7. CDR3 length equals 15 residues. Looked up from germline, CDR1 is LGHNA and CDR2 is YSLEER. CDR3 DNA: TGCGCCAGCAGCCAAGGGTTGCAGGGGGTAACTGAAGCTTTCTTT. It codes for CASSQGLQGVTEAFF.

The V gene is TRBV18, the J gene TRBJ2-5, with a possible D match to TRBD1 (5 bases). Matching the DNA end better, TRBJ2-7 makes the J call doubtful. The germline CDR1 and CDR2 sequences are KGHSH and LQKENI. CDR3 length equals 13 residues. The CDR3: CASSPTDSYEQYF. CDR3 DNA: TGTGCCAGCTCCCCGACAGACTCCTACGAGCAGTACTTC.